Given below is one T cell receptor beta chain in context. Its antigen is undetermined. This record belongs to a study of cytomegalovirus exposure and HLA in healthy donors. The CDR3 has 14 residues. From germline, CDR1 is SGHTA and CDR2 FQGNSA. Trimming took 0 bases from V and 7 from J; bases not matched to a gene: 3. The PCR was carried out with 60 Vbeta primers and 13 Jbeta primers. Method: immunoSEQ multiplex PCR; TCRdb's copy keeps in-frame clones and lacks some. The sample carries 150,000 or so clones, 75% to 85% recorded once. Broader study findings: Researchers catalogued approximately 160 TCR beta chains as cytomegalovirus-associated.

Sequenced sample: PBMCs. This chain connects TRBV7-2 to TRBJ2-1, with TRBD2 matching 7 bases. This receptor was taken from a woman aged 40-49 years in good health and CMV-seropositive. Here the CDR3 reads CASSLAGGTNEQFF. CDR3 DNA: TGTGCCAGCAGCTTAGCGGGAGGGACGAATGAGCAGTTCTTC.